This T cell receptor beta chain derives from a study of control samples from healthy donors and cancer patients. The V gene's germline CDR1 is LGHDT and CDR2 YNNKEL (reference sequence). V lost 3 bases, J lost 0 bases, and 2 bases stayed unmatched. CDR3 size: 14 residues. Profiled with immunoSEQ multiplex PCR; TCRdb holds only in-frame clones, not every one. In the table there are 75,000 to 100,000 clones, 80% to 95% of which are singletons. The sequence derives from a human donor in good health. The donor label of this sample is uncertain. The chain carries TRBV3-1 (or the pseudogene TRBV3-2) and TRBJ2-7, with 7 bases aligning to TRBD1. The sample taken for sequencing was blood. CDR3 loop: CASSQGDSSYEQYF. The CDR3 nucleotides read TGTGCCAGCAGCCAGGGGGACAGCTCCTACGAGCAGTACTTC.